Sequencing of this T cell receptor beta chain was carried out in a study of immune evolution from preneoplasia to lung adenocarcinoma. Study-wide findings and caveats: Clonality was highest in normal lung, lower in later-stage lesions apparently.

Trimming cost V 7 bases and J 2 bases, with 15 bases left between them. In germline, CDR1 is LNHDA, CDR2 SQIVND (reference sequence). This CDR3 comprises 15 residues. Resections took place in Japan or China from about 2013 to 2018. This clone was seen a handful of times. No antigen is known for it. Method: immunoSEQ multiplex PCR; TCRdb's copy keeps in-frame clones and lacks some. The sample comprises 9,900 or so clones, 65% to 80% of which are singletons, and 25% to 35% rests with the top ten. The chain recombines TRBV19 with TRBJ1-5; tentative D call: TRBD1 (5 bases). Specimen: FFPE normal lung tissue adjacent to the tumor. The receptor was derived from a person between 60 and 70 years old with lung adenocarcinoma. Some clones in this sample may be carry-over from other donors' samples. The CDR3 reads CASIGPGGGNQPQHF. The CDR3 region has the DNA TGTGCCAGTATCGGCCCCGGGGGTGGCAATCAGCCCCAGCATTTT.